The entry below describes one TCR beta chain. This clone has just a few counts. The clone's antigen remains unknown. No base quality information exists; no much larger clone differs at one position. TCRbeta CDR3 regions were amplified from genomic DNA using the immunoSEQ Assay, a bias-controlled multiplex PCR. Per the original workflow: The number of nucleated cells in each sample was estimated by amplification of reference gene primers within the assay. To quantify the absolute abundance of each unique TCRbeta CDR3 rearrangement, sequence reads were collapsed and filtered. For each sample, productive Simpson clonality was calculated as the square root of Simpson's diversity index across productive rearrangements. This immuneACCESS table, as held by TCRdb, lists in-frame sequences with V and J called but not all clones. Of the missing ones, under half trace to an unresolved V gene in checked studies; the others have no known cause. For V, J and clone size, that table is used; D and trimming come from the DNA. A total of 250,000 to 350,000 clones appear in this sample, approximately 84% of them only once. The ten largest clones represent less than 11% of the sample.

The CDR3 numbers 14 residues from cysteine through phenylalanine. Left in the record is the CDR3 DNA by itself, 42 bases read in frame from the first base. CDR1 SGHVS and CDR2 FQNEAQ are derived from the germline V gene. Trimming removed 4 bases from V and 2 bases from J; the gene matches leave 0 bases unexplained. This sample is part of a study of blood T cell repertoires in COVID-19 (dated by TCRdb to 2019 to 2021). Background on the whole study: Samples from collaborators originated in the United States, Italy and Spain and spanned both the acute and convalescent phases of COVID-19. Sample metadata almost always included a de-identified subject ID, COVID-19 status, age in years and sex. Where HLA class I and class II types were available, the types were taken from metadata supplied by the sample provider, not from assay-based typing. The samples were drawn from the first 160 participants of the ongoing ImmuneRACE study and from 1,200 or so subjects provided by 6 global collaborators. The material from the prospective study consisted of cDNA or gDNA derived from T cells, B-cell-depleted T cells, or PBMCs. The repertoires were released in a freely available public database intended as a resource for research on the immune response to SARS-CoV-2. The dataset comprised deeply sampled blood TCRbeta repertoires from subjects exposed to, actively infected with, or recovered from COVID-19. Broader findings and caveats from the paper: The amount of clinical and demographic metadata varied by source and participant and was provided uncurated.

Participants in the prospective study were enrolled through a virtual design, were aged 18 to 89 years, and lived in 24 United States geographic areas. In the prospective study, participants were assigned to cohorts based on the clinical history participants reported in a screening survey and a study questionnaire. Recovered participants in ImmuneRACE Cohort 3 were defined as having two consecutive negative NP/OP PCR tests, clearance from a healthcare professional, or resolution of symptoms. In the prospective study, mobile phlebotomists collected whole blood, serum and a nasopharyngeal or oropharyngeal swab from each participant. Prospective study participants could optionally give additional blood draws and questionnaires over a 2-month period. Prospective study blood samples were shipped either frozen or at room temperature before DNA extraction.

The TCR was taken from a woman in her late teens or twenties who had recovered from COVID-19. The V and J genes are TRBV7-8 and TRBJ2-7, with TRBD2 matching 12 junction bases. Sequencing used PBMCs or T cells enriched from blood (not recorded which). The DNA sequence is TGTGCCAGCAGCTCTAGCGGGGGGGCCTACGAGCAGTACTTC. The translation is CASSSSGGAYEQYF. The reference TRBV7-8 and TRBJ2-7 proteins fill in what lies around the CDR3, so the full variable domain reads GAGVSQSPRYKVAKRGQDVALRCDPISGHVSLFWYQQALGQGPEFLTYFQNEAQLDKSGLPSDRFFAERPEGSVSTLKIQRTQQEDSAVYLCASSSSGGAYEQYFGPGTRLTVT.